The next 16 T cell receptor beta chains were all read from a single sample in a study of T cells after yellow fever vaccination. TCRdb used MiXCR to reprocess the 5' RACE reads, holding one entry per CDR3 protein. The repertoire holds 27,000 or so distinct CDR3 sequences, 4% to 5% seen once, with roughly two fifths in the top ten. The sample was PBMCs, either bulk or a sorted T-cell subset (CD4+, CD8+, memory, or dextramer-sorted; not recorded which), taken on the day of the yellow fever booster vaccination. These receptor sequences come from a man between 18 and 35 years old who received the YFV17D yellow fever vaccine.

This clonotype has a count of ten or more. The gene calls are TRBV5-1 and TRBJ2-3; tentatively, D is TRBD2 (8 bases). Trimming shortened V by 4 bases and J by 9 bases, and 18 bases separated the two germline ends. The CDR3 totals 14 residues. Germline lookup yields CDR1 SGHRS and CDR2 YFSETQ. For the CDR3, the DNA is TGCGCCAGCAGCGGGGACAGCCGGGAGGGGACGCAGTATTTT. Residues: CASSGDSREGTQYF.

This clonotype was counted many times. V is TRBV20-1 and J is TRBJ2-1; TRBD2 aligns across 10 bases. CDR1 and CDR2 (germline): DFQATT, SNEGSKA (reference sequence). V lost 7 bases, J lost 12 bases, and 15 bases stayed unmatched. The CDR3 totals 14 residues. The CDR3 sequence: CSVTRGSGGRVQFF. CDR3 DNA: TGCAGTGTCACCCGTGGTAGCGGGGGGAGGGTGCAGTTCTTC.

Ten or more counts support this clonotype. The rearrangement joins TRBV7-3 to TRBJ2-6; TRBD1 matches 8 bases. CDR1 and CDR2 (germline): SGHTA, FQGTGA. With 6 bases clipped from V and 1 base from J, the junction kept 2 bases outside the gene matches. CDR3 length: 15 residues. CDR3 in DNA: TGTGCCAGCAGTCGGGACAGGTCTGGGGCCAACGTCCTGACTTTC. It specifies CASSRDRSGANVLTF.

This clonotype was observed many times. The chain is built from TRBV6-1 and TRBJ2-2; D may be TRBD2 (5 bases). V was cut by 7 bases and J by 1 base, with 10 bases left in between. Per germline, CDR1 MNHNS and CDR2 SASEGT. The CDR3 has 14 residues. The CDR3, as DNA: TGTGCCAGCACTACGGGGAGGAACACCGGGGAGCTGTTTTTT. It is translated as CASTTGRNTGELFF.

The rearrangement links TRBV5-1 to TRBJ1-4; no clear D. The CDR3 runs to 15 residues. Germline V gene sequence: CDR1 SGHRS, CDR2 YFSETQ. The ends were cut back, 2 bases at V and 4 bases at J, with 12 bases in the middle. The CDR3 protein is CASSLDGGFNEKLFF. The CDR3 DNA reads as TGCGCCAGCAGCTTAGACGGTGGATTTAATGAAAAACTGTTTTTT.

This clonotype was detected ten times or more. V gene TRBV5-1 combines with J gene TRBJ2-3; D is perhaps TRBD1 (6 bases). The CDR3 has 13 amino acids. Trimming cost V 4 bases and J 4 bases, with 10 bases left between them. Germline CDR1 SGHRS, CDR2 YFSETQ. The CDR3 region is CASSGEGADTQYF. CDR3 in DNA: TGCGCCAGCAGCGGCGAGGGGGCAGATACGCAGTATTTT.

This clonotype was counted at least ten times. The chain joins TRBV5-4 to TRBJ2-1; no clear D gene. Germline loops: CDR1 SGHNT, CDR2 YYREEE (reference sequence). The CDR3 is made up of 15 amino acids. Trimming took off 0 bases at V and 5 bases at J, with 12 bases between the two ends. The CDR3 nucleotides read TGTGCCAGCAGCTTGGTGGGCCACGTTAACAATGAGCAGTTCTTC. Amino acid sequence: CASSLVGHVNNEQFF.

This clonotype showed up just a few times. This chain uses TRBV6-6 with TRBJ2-7, with a weak D call TRBD1 (5 bases). Germline-derived CDR1 and CDR2 are MNHNY and SVGAGI (reference sequence). The CDR3 extends over 14 amino acids. V was cut by 5 bases and J by 0 bases, with 11 bases left in between. Here the CDR3 reads CASSVQGSSYEQYF. The CDR3 region has the DNA TGTGCCAGCAGTGTCCAGGGTAGCTCCTACGAGCAGTACTTC.

This clonotype was found a few times. This chain joins TRBV10-3 and TRBJ2-1, with 8 bases lining up with TRBD1. The CDR3 covers 15 residues. CDR1 and CDR2 from the germline V gene are ENHRY and SYGVKD. After removal of 6 bases from V and 5 bases from J, the junction contained 9 bases not matched to a gene. In DNA form, the CDR3 reads TGTGCCATCAGGCAACAGGGGGTAACGGACAATGAGCAGTTCTTC. It yields the protein CAIRQQGVTDNEQFF.

This clonotype was seen many times. V gene TRBV20-1 combines with J gene TRBJ2-2; D not resolved. Trimming stripped 6 bases from V and 1 base from J, with 9 bases between. The CDR3 length is 13 residues. The germline gives CDR1 DFQATT, CDR2 SNEGSKA (reference sequence). In DNA form, the CDR3 reads TGCAGTGCAAAGCGCAGGAACACCGGGGAGCTGTTTTTT. It specifies CSAKRRNTGELFF.

The chain joins TRBV2 to TRBJ1-1, with D tentatively TRBD1 (5 bases). Germline loops: CDR1 SNHLY, CDR2 FYNNEI. Trimming removed 8 bases from V and 0 bases from J, with 10 bases in between. The CDR3 is made up of 13 amino acids. The CDR3 is CASPTGMNTEAFF. The CDR3 DNA sequence: TGTGCCAGCCCAACAGGCATGAACACTGAAGCTTTCTTT.

This clonotype has a handful of counts. The chain has TRBV5-1 and TRBJ2-1; D could derive from TRBD1 or TRBD2 (5 bases each). CDR3 length: 17 residues. CDR1 SGHRS and CDR2 YFSETQ come from the germline V gene. Trimming took off 2 bases at V and 3 bases at J, with 18 bases between the two ends. Written as DNA, the CDR3 is TGCGCCAGCAGCTTATGGGGAGTTGGGGCAAGCTACAATGAGCAGTTCTTC. As protein: CASSLWGVGASYNEQFF.

There are a few counts of this clonotype. At one end, the junction sequence differs from germline, possibly due to a read error. The V gene is TRBV4-1, the J gene TRBJ2-1, with a weak D call TRBD1 (5 bases). This CDR3 comprises 16 residues. Germline CDR1 MGHRA, CDR2 YSYEKL. In DNA, the CDR3 is TGCGCCAGTTCTGAGGTTGGGGCAAGCTCCTTCAATGAGCAGTTCTTC. It encodes CASSEVGASSFNEQFF.

This clonotype was counted ten times or more. This chain connects TRBV12-3 or TRBV12-4 to TRBJ1-1, with D uncertain. The CDR3 loop spans 12 amino acids. Trimming took 11 bases from V and 1 from J, leaving 11 bases between them. This chain's CDR3 is CAVGSRNTEAFF. Here the CDR3 DNA reads TGTGCCGTGGGGAGCCGGAACACTGAAGCTTTCTTT.

The sample holds many counts of this clonotype. The V and J genes are TRBV10-3 and TRBJ2-3; D not certain. The germline CDR1 and CDR2 sequences are ENHRY and SYGVKD. V was cut by 6 bases and J by 2 bases, with 9 bases left in between. The CDR3 runs to 13 residues. CDR3 nucleotides: TGTGCCATCAGCCCTCCCAACACAGATACGCAGTATTTT. Protein: CAISPPNTDTQYF.

This clonotype was detected ten times or more. This chain connects TRBV24-1 to TRBJ2-3; D possibly corresponds to TRBD1 (6 bases). The V gene lost 2 bases and the J gene lost 2 bases, with 10 bases spanning the gap. From germline, CDR1 is KGHDR and CDR2 SFDVKD. This CDR3 comprises 15 residues. In nucleotides, the CDR3 is TGTGCCACCAGTGATTACAGGGAGACCACAGATACGCAGTATTTT. Translating gives CATSDYRETTDTQYF.